This T cell receptor (beta chain) was recorded in a study of metastatic and nonmetastatic thyroid tumors. Overall study: Malignant thyroid and benign thyroid patients provided blood and tumor or nodule tissue whose repertoires were compared.

In this sample, this clone turned up many times. The sample holds other DNA sequences that translate to the same CDR3. The CDR3 is 14 amino acids. Looked up from germline, CDR1 is LGHDT and CDR2 is YNNKEL (reference sequence). Trimming pared 4 bases from V and 7 bases from J, leaving 14 bases between. Thyroid surgery was preceded by no treatment in any patient. TCRdb re-called the PCR reads with MiXCR. The sample consists of some 5,000 clones, roughly 24% of them appearing once. This sequence originates from a female donor with papillary thyroid cancer or a benign thyroid nodule (not recorded which). Some clones in this sample may be carry-over from other donors' samples. The V gene is TRBV3-1, the J gene TRBJ2-1; TRBD2 is a possible D gene (7 bases). Source material: adjacent normal tissue. Here the CDR3 DNA reads TGTGCCAGCAGCCGAGGGGGGGGGCGAAATGAGCAGTTCTTC. It encodes CASSRGGGRNEQFF.